This TCR beta chain was sequenced for a study of T cell responses to AZD1222 COVID-19 vaccine. Broader study findings: Baseline seropositivity occurred in only a handful of AZD1222 recipients. The sample set comprised mostly white British donors with more females, and clonal diversity was possibly underestimated. Unmutated variant regions reportedly attract nearly half of all spike-specific TCRs.

Only one count was recorded for this clone. The antigen is not known. The assay was immunoSEQ multiplex PCR, and TCRdb's table has in-frame clones only and misses some. Of approximately 140,000 clones in the sample, about 92% were seen once. CDR1 is MNHEY and CDR2 is SMNVEV in the germline V gene (reference sequence). V trimming: 5 bases; J trimming: 8 bases; junction bases outside the gene matches: 8. This CDR3 region has 16 residues. Source: peripheral blood, taken 28 days after the second AZD1222 dose. The sequence was collected from an adult who received the AZD1222 COVID-19 vaccine. V and J are TRBV27 and TRBJ2-1, with 14 bases aligning to TRBD2. CDR3 residues: CASSPTSGRADYEQFF. The CDR3 coding sequence is TGTGCCAGCAGTCCGACTAGCGGGAGGGCCGATTATGAGCAGTTCTTC.